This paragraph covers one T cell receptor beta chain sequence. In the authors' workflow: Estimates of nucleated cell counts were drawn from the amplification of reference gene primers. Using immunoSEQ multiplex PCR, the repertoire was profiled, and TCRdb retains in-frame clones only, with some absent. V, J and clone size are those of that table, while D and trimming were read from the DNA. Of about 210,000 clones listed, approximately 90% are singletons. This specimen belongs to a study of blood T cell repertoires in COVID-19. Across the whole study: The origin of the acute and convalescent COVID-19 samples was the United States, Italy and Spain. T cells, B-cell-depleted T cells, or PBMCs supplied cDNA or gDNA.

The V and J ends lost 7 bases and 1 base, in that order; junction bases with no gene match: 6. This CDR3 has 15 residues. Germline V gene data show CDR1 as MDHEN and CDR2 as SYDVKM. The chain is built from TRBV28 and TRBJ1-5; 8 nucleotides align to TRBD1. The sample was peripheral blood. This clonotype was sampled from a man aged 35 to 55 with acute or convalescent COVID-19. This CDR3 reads CASKRTGSSNQPQHF. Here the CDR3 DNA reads TGTGCCAGCAAGAGGACAGGGTCGAGCAATCAGCCCCAGCATTTT.